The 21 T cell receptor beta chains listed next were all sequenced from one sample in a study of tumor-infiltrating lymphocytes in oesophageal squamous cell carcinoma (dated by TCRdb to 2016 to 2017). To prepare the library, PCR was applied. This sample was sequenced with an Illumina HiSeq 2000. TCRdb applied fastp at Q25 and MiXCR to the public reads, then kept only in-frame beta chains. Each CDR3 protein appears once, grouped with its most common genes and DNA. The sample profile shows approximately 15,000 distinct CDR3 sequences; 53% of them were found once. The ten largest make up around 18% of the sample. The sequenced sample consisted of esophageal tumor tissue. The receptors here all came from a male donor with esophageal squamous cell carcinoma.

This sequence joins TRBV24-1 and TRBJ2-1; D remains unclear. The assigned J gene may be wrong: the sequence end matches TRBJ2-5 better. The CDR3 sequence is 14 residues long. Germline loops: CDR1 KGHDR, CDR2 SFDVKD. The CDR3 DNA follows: TGTGCCACCAGTGACCCGACTGGCGGCGAGACCCAGTACTTC. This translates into CATSDPTGGETQYF.

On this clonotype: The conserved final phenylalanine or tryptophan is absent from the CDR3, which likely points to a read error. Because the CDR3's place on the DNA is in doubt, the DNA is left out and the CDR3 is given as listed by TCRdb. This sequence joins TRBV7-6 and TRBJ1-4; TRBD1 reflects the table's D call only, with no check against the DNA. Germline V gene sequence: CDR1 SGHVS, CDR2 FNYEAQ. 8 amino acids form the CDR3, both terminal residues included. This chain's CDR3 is CASSLGPG.

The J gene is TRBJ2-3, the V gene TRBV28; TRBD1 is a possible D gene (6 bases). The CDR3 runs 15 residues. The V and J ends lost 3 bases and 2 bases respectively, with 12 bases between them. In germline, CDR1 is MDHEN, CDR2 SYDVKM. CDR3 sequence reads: CASSFSGQLTDTQYF. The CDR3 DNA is TGTGCCAGCAGTTTTTCGGGACAACTCACAGATACGCAGTATTTT.

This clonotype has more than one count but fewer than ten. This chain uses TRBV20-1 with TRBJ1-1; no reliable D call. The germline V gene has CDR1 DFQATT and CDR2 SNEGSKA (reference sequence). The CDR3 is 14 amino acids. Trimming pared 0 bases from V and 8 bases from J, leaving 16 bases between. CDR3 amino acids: CSARDGVSPAEAFF. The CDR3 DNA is TGCAGTGCTAGAGATGGGGTAAGTCCGGCGGAAGCTTTCTTT.

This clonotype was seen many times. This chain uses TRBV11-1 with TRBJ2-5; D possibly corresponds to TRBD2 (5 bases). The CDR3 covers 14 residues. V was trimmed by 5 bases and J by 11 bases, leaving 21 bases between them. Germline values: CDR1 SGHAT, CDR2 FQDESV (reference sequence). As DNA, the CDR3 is TGTGCCAGCAGCGGAGACGGGGTTTTGGATGAGCAGTACTTC. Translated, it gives CASSGDGVLDEQYF.

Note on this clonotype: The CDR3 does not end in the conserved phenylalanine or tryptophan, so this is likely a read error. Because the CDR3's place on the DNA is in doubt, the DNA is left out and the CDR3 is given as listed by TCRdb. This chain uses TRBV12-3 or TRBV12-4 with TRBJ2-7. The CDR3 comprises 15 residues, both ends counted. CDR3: CASTYHANYGYTFGS.

CDR3 nucleotides: TGTGCCAGCAGCTTTGGGGGGCGAGTGGGGGGCGGTGAGCAGTTCTTC. Translated: CASSFGGRVGGGEQFF. This chain links TRBV11-2 with TRBJ2-7, with D tentatively TRBD1 or TRBD2 (6 bases each). The J call may be faulty, since TRBJ2-1 better matches the DNA end. Germline lookup yields CDR1 SGHAT and CDR2 FQNNGV. This CDR3 is built from 16 residues.

CDR3 residues: CASSLSGAVQETQYF. The CDR3 nucleotides read TGCGCCAGCAGCCTTAGCGGGGCGGTACAAGAGACCCAGTACTTC. This chain connects TRBV4-1 to TRBJ2-7, with 8 bases aligning to TRBD2. The J call is in doubt because the DNA end fits TRBJ2-5 better. CDR1 and CDR2 from the germline V gene are MGHRA and YSYEKL. This CDR3 has 15 residues.

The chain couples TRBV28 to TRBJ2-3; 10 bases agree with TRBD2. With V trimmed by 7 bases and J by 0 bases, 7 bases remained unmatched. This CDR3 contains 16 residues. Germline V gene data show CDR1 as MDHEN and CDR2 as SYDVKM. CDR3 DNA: TGTGCCAGCACCCAGCTAGCGGGGGCTAGCACAGATACGCAGTATTTT. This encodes CASTQLAGASTDTQYF.

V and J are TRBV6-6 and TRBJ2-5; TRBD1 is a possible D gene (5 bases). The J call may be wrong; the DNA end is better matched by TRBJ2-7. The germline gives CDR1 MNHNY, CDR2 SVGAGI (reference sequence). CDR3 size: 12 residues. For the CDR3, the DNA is TGTGCCAGCAGCGCAAGGGGCTACGAGCAGTACTTC. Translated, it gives CASSARGYEQYF.

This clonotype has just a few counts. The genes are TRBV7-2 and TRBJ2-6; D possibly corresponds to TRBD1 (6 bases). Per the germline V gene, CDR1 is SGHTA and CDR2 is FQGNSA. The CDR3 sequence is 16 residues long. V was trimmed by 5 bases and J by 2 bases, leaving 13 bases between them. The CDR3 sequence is CASSTYRVTGANVLTF. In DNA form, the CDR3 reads TGTGCCAGCAGCACATACAGGGTAACTGGGGCCAACGTCCTGACTTTC.

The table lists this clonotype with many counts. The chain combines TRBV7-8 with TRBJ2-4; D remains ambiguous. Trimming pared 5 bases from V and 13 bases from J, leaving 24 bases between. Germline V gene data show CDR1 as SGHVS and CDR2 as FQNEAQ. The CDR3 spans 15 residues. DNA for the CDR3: TGTGCCAGCAGCACCGCTTGGGGTGGCACAGATACGCAGTACTTC. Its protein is CASSTAWGGTDTQYF.

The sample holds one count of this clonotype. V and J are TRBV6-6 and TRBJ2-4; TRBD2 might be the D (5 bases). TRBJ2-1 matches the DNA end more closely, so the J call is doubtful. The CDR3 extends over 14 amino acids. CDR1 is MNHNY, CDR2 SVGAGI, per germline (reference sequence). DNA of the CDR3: TGTGCCAGCAGTTACGTTGGAGGAGTGAATGAGCAGTTCTTC. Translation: CASSYVGGVNEQFF.

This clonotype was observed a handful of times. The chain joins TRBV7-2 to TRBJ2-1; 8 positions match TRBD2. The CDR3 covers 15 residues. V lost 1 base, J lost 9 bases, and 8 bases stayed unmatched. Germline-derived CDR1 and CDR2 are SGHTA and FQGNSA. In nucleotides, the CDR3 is TGTGCCAGCAGCTTAGGGGGTTCGGGGGGGGTTGAGCAGTTCTTC. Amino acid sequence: CASSLGGSGGVEQFF.

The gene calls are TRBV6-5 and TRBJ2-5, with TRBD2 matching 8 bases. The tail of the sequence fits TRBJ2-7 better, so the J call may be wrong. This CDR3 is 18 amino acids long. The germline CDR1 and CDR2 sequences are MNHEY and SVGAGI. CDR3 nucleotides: TGTGCCAGCAGTTACGCGCGGATAGCGGGAATATCCTCCGCCGAGCAGTACTTC. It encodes CASSYARIAGISSAEQYF.

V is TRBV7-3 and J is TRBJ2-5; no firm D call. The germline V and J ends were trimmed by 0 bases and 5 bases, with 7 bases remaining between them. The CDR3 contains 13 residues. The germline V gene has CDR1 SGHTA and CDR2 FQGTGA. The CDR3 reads CASSLTPSETQYF. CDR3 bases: TGTGCCAGCAGCTTAACCCCCTCGGAGACCCAGTACTTC.

The CDR3 is CASSLGVSAGAHNEQFF. The CDR3 DNA sequence: TGTGCCAGCAGCTTAGGAGTATCGGCAGGGGCCCACAATGAGCAGTTCTTC. The chain is built from TRBV7-6 and TRBJ2-1; perhaps TRBD1 as D (6 bases). Germline V gene lookup returns CDR1 SGHVS and CDR2 FNYEAQ. The CDR3 contains 17 residues. V lost 1 base, J lost 5 bases, and 18 bases lay in between.

In DNA, the CDR3 is TGTGCCAGCAGCGTAGAGTTTGGGGGCGGGTTTAACAATGAGCAGTTCTTC. This encodes CASSVEFGGGFNNEQFF. The J gene is TRBJ2-1, the V gene TRBV9; a possible D gene is TRBD1 (6 bases). V lost 0 bases and J lost 5, with 18 bases in between. Germline V CDR1 and CDR2: SGDLS, YYNGEE. This CDR3 has 17 amino acids.

The CDR3 nucleotides read TGTGCCAGCTCACCCGGTGTGGAGACCCAGTACTTC. This sequence encodes CASSPGVETQYF. The genes are TRBV18 and TRBJ2-5; unclear D gene. The CDR3 sequence is 12 residues long. Trimming removed 3 bases at V and 5 bases at J, with 7 bases between. Per the germline V gene, CDR1 is KGHSH and CDR2 is LQKENI.

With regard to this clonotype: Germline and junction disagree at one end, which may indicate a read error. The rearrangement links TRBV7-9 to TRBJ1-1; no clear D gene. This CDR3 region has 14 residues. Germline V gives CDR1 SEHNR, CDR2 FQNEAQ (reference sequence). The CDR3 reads CASKKEGLNNEAFF. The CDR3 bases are TGTGCCAGCAAAAAGGAAGGATTGAACAATGAAGCTTTCTTT.

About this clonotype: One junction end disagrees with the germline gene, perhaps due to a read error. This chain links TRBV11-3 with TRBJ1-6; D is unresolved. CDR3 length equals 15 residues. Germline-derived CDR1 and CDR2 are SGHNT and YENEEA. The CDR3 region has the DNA TGTGCCAGCAGCTCATTAGCGGGAGGAGCCTACGAGCAGTACTTT. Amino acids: CASSSLAGGAYEQYF.